Shown below are 31 T cell receptor beta chains from a single sample sequenced in a study. Clones were sequenced by immunoSEQ multiplex PCR, and TCRdb holds only the in-frame ones, with some missing. Among 45,000 to 60,000 clones, over 90% were seen once, and the ten largest hold about 10%. The sample comprised PBMCs. These TCRs come from a man aged 35-49 years with rheumatoid arthritis.

This rearrangement joins TRBV18 to TRBJ1-1; unclear D gene. The V gene's germline CDR1 is KGHSH and CDR2 LQKENI. The CDR3 length is 14 residues. V was cut by 1 base and J by 2 bases, with 8 bases left in between. CDR3 DNA: TGTGCCAGCTCACCACTGGGCAGCAACACTGAAGCTTTCTTT. This encodes CASSPLGSNTEAFF.

To note about this clone: The junction and the germline gene differ at one end; a read error may be behind it. The chain joins TRBV18 to TRBJ1-1; 7 nucleotides line up with TRBD1. Germline lookup yields CDR1 KGHSH and CDR2 LQKENI. The CDR3 spans 14 residues. The DNA of the CDR3 is TGTGCCAGCTCACCAAATGGGGCGGGACAGCTCCCCTCATTT. Encoded protein: CASSPNGAGQLPSF.

The chain has TRBV29-1 and TRBJ1-1, with 12 bases matching TRBD1. Germline CDR1 SQVTM, CDR2 ANQGSEA. Trimming removed 6 bases from V and 2 bases from J; junction bases left unmatched: 4. CDR3 size: 14 residues. This CDR3 is CSVGQGASNTEAFF. The CDR3 coding sequence is TGCAGCGTGGGACAGGGGGCCAGTAACACTGAAGCTTTCTTT.

This chain links TRBV28 with TRBJ2-7; the match to TRBD2 covers 11 bases. Trimming at V came to 6 bases and at J to 7 bases, leaving 8 bases not matched to a gene. CDR1 MDHEN and CDR2 SYDVKM come from the germline V gene. This CDR3 is built from 14 residues. The CDR3 nucleotides read TGTGCCAGCAGACTGGGACTAGCGGCTGGAGAGCAGTACTTC. Protein product: CASRLGLAAGEQYF.

This chain uses TRBV19 with TRBJ2-7; 7 positions agree with TRBD1. Germline-derived CDR1 and CDR2 are LNHDA and SQIVND (reference sequence). The CDR3 has 14 amino acids. V lost 6 bases to trimming and J lost 3 bases; unmatched junction nucleotides: 8. The CDR3 is CASSPTGINYEQYF. The CDR3 DNA sequence: TGTGCCAGTAGCCCGACAGGGATAAACTACGAGCAGTACTTC.

CDR3 bases: TGTGCCAGCAGTTTATTTTCACTAGCGGGAGCTGGGGAGCAGTACTTC. Its translation: CASSLFSLAGAGEQYF. The rearrangement joins TRBV27 to TRBJ2-7; 11 positions match TRBD2. The CDR3 contains 16 residues. V gave up 1 base and J gave up 7 bases; unmatched junction bases: 9. Germline CDR1 and CDR2: MNHEY and SMNVEV (reference sequence).

The genes are TRBV29-1 and TRBJ2-7; 9 bases are a match to TRBD2. The CDR3 has 13 residues. Looked up from germline, CDR1 is SQVTM and CDR2 is ANQGSEA. With V trimmed by 3 bases and J by 2 bases, 2 bases remained unmatched. CDR3 sequence: CSVEIAGAYEQYF. In DNA form, the CDR3 reads TGCAGCGTTGAGATAGCGGGAGCCTACGAGCAGTACTTC.

This clone was picked up one time. This chain connects TRBV27 to TRBJ2-7, with a possible D match to TRBD2 (6 bases). Between the trimmed V and J ends, which lost 0 bases and 3 bases, there was a span of 15 bases. The CDR3 length is 16 residues. Germline lookup yields CDR1 MNHEY and CDR2 SMNVEV (reference sequence). CDR3 in DNA: TGTGCCAGCAGTTTATCGAGGTCGGGGACTGACTACGAGCAGTACTTC. Translated, it gives CASSLSRSGTDYEQYF.

V usage is TRBV30 and J usage is TRBJ1-2, with D perhaps matching TRBD1 (5 bases). CDR3 length equals 13 residues. CDR1 is GTSNPN and CDR2 is SVGIG in the germline V gene (reference sequence). V was trimmed by 0 bases and J by 8 bases, leaving 13 bases between them. For the CDR3, the DNA is TGTGCCTGGAGTGTCACGGGGCACGGCGGCTACACCTTC. Its translation is CAWSVTGHGGYTF.

The rearrangement links TRBV4-3 to TRBJ2-7; D gene unclear. V was clipped by 1 base and J by 0 bases, with 7 bases between them. CDR3 length: 14 residues. The germline V gene has CDR1 LGHNA and CDR2 YSLEER. The CDR3 loop reads CASSQGPDSYEQYF. DNA for the CDR3: TGCGCCAGCAGCCAAGGGCCTGACTCCTACGAGCAGTACTTC.

This chain uses TRBV28 with TRBJ1-1, with a weak D call TRBD1 (6 bases). This CDR3 is 16 amino acids long. The germline V and J ends were trimmed by 2 bases and 3 bases, with 16 bases remaining between them. The V gene's germline CDR1 is MDHEN and CDR2 SYDVKM. The CDR3 bases are TGTGCCAGCAGTTTAGGGCAGGGGAGGGTCGACACTGAAGCTTTCTTT. Residues: CASSLGQGRVDTEAFF.

This clone was recorded once. The chain recombines TRBV27 with TRBJ2-3, with D tentatively TRBD2 (6 bases). This CDR3 is built from 15 residues. Looked up from germline, CDR1 is MNHEY and CDR2 is SMNVEV (reference sequence). Trimming cost V 4 bases and J 5 bases, with 16 bases left between them. CDR3 sequence reads: CASSSARRGGDTQYF. The CDR3 coding sequence is TGTGCCAGCAGTTCTGCGAGGAGGGGCGGAGATACGCAGTATTTT.

V gene TRBV25-1 combines with J gene TRBJ2-7, with 7 bases lining up with TRBD1. V shed 2 bases, J shed 5 bases, and the junction held 9 bases outside the gene matches. The germline V gene encodes CDR1 MGHDK and CDR2 SYGVNS. The CDR3 is made up of 15 amino acids. The CDR3 reads CASSEGNRGFDEQYF. CDR3 coding DNA: TGTGCCAGCAGTGAAGGTAACAGGGGATTCGACGAGCAGTACTTC.

The chain uses TRBV6-5 and TRBJ2-7; D call uncertain. The CDR3 contains 11 residues. The germline V and J ends were trimmed by 8 bases and 2 bases, with 7 bases remaining between them. The V gene's germline CDR1 is MNHEY and CDR2 SVGAGI. DNA of the CDR3: TGTGCCAGCGGTAACGCCTACGAGCAGTACTTC. It translates to CASGNAYEQYF.

This chain joins TRBV15 and TRBJ2-5; D remains unclear. With 7 bases removed from V and 0 bases from J, the gap between germline ends came to 9 bases. The CDR3 covers 13 residues. Germline V gene sequence: CDR1 LNHNV, CDR2 YYDKDF (reference sequence). CDR3 in amino acids: CATTKEYQETQYF. The DNA for the CDR3 is TGTGCCACCACGAAAGAGTACCAAGAGACCCAGTACTTC.

The V and J genes are TRBV7-8 and TRBJ1-1, with unresolved D. The CDR3 has 13 residues. The V and J ends lost 10 bases and 1 base respectively, with 13 bases between them. Looked up from germline, CDR1 is SGHVS and CDR2 is FQNEAQ. CDR3 sequence reads: CATRTRSNTEAFF. The CDR3 nucleotides are TGTGCCACCAGAACACGATCGAACACTGAAGCTTTCTTT.

The chain links TRBV5-1 to TRBJ1-4; 9 bases align to TRBD1. The CDR3 loop spans 15 amino acids. Germline-derived CDR1 and CDR2 are SGHRS and YFSETQ. Trimming cost V 5 bases and J 8 bases; bases outside gene matches: 10. The CDR3 nucleotides are TGCGCCAGCAGTACGGCGGGACAGGGAGAGGAAAAACTGTTTTTT. Its translation is CASSTAGQGEEKLFF.

This chain connects TRBV19 to TRBJ2-6; D gene uncertain. Trimming took off 3 bases at V and 0 bases at J, with 6 bases between the two ends. Germline V gene sequence: CDR1 LNHDA, CDR2 SQIVND (reference sequence). The CDR3 runs 15 residues. The CDR3 sequence is CASSITDSGANVLTF. In DNA, the CDR3 is TGTGCCAGTAGTATCACGGACTCTGGGGCCAACGTCCTGACTTTC. The full variable domain, with the rest looked up from reference TRBV19 and TRBJ2-6, is DGGITQSPKYLFRKEGQNVTLSCEQNLNHDAMYWYRQDPGQGLRLIYYSQIVNDFQKGDIAEGYSVSREKKESFPLTVTSAQKNPTAFYLCASSITDSGANVLTFGAGSRLTVL.

The CDR3 loop reads CASSLGSYEQYF. The CDR3 DNA follows: TGTGCCAGTAGCCTTGGATCCTACGAGCAGTACTTC. This rearrangement joins TRBV19 to TRBJ2-7; D unresolved. Trimming shortened V by 6 bases and J by 1 base, and 7 bases separated the two germline ends. The V gene's germline CDR1 is LNHDA and CDR2 SQIVND (reference sequence). This CDR3 is built from 12 residues.

V gene TRBV4-1 combines with J gene TRBJ2-5; TRBD1 agrees at 7 bases. CDR1 is MGHRA, CDR2 YSYEKL, per germline. This CDR3 is built from 12 residues. V lost 2 bases to trimming and J lost 7 bases; unmatched junction nucleotides: 1. This CDR3 is CASSQPGGTQYF. The DNA of the CDR3 is TGCGCCAGCAGCCAACCAGGGGGGACCCAGTACTTC.

The chain recombines TRBV7-2 with TRBJ2-1; D not resolved. The CDR3 is 13 residues long. V was shortened by 1 base and J by 8 bases, with 9 bases between the two germline ends. Germline CDR1 and CDR2: SGHTA and FQGNSA. The CDR3 DNA follows: TGTGCCAGCAGCTTAGGGGGTCTCGATGAGCAGTTCTTC. Translating it yields CASSLGGLDEQFF. Filled out from reference TRBV7-2 and TRBJ2-1, the complete variable domain reads GAGVSQSPSNKVTEKGKDVELRCDPISGHTALYWYRQSLGQGLEFLIYFQGNSAPDKSGLPSDRFSAERTGGSVSTLTIQRTQQEDSAVYLCASSLGGLDEQFFGPGTRLTVL.

The rearrangement uses TRBV11-1 and TRBJ2-7, with D possibly being TRBD1 or TRBD2 (5 bases each). Trimming removed 5 bases from V and 2 bases from J, with 16 bases in between. The CDR3 is 15 residues long. Germline V CDR1 and CDR2: SGHAT, FQDESV (reference sequence). In nucleotides, the CDR3 is TGTGCCAGCAGCGAAGATGGGGGACCCACCTACGAGCAGTACTTC. This encodes CASSEDGGPTYEQYF.

The chain couples TRBV27 to TRBJ2-3; D is unresolved. Trimming removed 3 bases from V and 1 base from J, with 8 bases in between. The CDR3 is 14 amino acids. CDR1 MNHEY and CDR2 SMNVEV come from the germline V gene (reference sequence). This chain's CDR3 is CASSFRGGTDTQYF. DNA for the CDR3: TGTGCCAGCAGTTTTAGAGGCGGCACAGATACGCAGTATTTT.

The V call is TRBV2, the J call TRBJ1-2; the D gene is possibly TRBD1 (5 bases). The CDR3 extends over 13 amino acids. V was trimmed by 2 bases and J by 1 base, leaving 5 bases between them. CDR1 is SNHLY and CDR2 is FYNNEI in the germline V gene. The chain's CDR3 is CASSEQGNYGYTF. The DNA for the CDR3 is TGTGCCAGCAGTGAACAGGGTAACTATGGCTACACCTTC.

This clone was detected only once. The rearrangement joins TRBV27 to TRBJ1-4; 7 positions match TRBD1. The germline gives CDR1 MNHEY, CDR2 SMNVEV (reference sequence). The CDR3 has 15 amino acids. Trimming cost V 5 bases and J 5 bases; bases outside gene matches: 8. CDR3 sequence reads: CASSRPGQQNEKLFF. CDR3 in DNA: TGTGCCAGCAGTCGTCCGGGACAGCAAAATGAAAAACTGTTTTTT.

A single count supports this clone. This CDR3 is CASSLRGTSGRVAYEQYF. CDR3 bases: TGTGCCAGCAGCTTAAGGGGGACTAGCGGGAGAGTGGCCTACGAGCAGTACTTC. The chain uses TRBV7-9 and TRBJ2-7, with 14 bases aligning to TRBD2. There are 18 residues in the CDR3. The V gene end was trimmed by 2 bases and the J gene end by 2 bases; junction bases not matched to a gene: 8. Germline V gives CDR1 SEHNR, CDR2 FQNEAQ (reference sequence).

The CDR3 spells CASSFGGTGSNEQFF. For the CDR3, the DNA is TGTGCCAGCAGTTTCGGCGGGACGGGCAGCAATGAGCAGTTCTTC. The chain recombines TRBV28 with TRBJ2-1, with D possibly being TRBD2 (6 bases). This CDR3 contains 15 residues. Germline assignment: CDR1 MDHEN and CDR2 SYDVKM. Trimming left V 3 bases short and J 6 bases short, with 15 bases between.

This chain uses TRBV18 with TRBJ2-5, with 7 positions matching TRBD1. V shed 3 bases and J 0 bases; nucleotides not matched to a gene: 1. The CDR3 has 14 residues. CDR1 KGHSH and CDR2 LQKENI come from the germline V gene. The CDR3 DNA reads TGTGCCAGCTCACCGGGACAGAACCAAGAGACCCAGTACTTC. Protein sequence: CASSPGQNQETQYF.

The chain joins TRBV30 to TRBJ1-5; no firm D call. Looked up from germline, CDR1 is GTSNPN and CDR2 is SVGIG (reference sequence). The CDR3 is 13 amino acids. Trimming took off 4 bases at V and 3 bases at J, with 10 bases between the two ends. DNA of the CDR3: TGTGCCTGGAATAGAGAGCTCAATCAGCCCCAGCATTTT. Encoded protein: CAWNRELNQPQHF.

V usage is TRBV5-4 and J usage is TRBJ1-1; TRBD1 matches 7 bases. Losses at the gene ends were 4 bases for V and 4 bases for J; bases not matched to a gene: 7. Germline V lookup: CDR1 SGHNT, CDR2 YYREEE (reference sequence). The CDR3 totals 14 residues. The CDR3 coding sequence is TGTGCCAGCAGCAGGGGGACAGAAGTCACTGAAGCTTTCTTT. Amino acids: CASSRGTEVTEAFF.

The chain is built from TRBV28 and TRBJ2-7; D not resolved. V gave up 6 bases and J gave up 4 bases, with 16 bases separating them. CDR3 length: 14 amino acids. Germline V gene sequence: CDR1 MDHEN, CDR2 SYDVKM. The CDR3 DNA is TGTGCCAGCAGGCCCCGGTCTGCGTCTTACGAGCAGTACTTC. This sequence encodes CASRPRSASYEQYF.